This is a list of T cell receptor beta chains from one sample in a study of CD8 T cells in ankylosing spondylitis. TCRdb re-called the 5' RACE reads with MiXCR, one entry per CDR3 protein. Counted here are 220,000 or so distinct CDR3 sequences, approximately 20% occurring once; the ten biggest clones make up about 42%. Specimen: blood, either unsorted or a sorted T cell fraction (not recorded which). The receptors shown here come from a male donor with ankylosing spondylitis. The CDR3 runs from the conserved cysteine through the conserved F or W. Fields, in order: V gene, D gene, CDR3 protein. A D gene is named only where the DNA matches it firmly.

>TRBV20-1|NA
CSARLLGGDSGANVLTF
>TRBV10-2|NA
CASSLGTLSTDTQYF
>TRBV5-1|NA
CASSFRTDYEQYF
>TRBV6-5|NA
CASSYSGGNQETQYF
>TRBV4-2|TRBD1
CASSQDTPGQGGQPQHF
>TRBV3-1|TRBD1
CASSHRDRTYNSPLHF
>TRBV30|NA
CAWSVGYTGELFF
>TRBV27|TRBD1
CASSATTGGHEQYF
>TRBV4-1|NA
CASSSLGEIDTQYF
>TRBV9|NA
CASSAGTSSYNEQFF
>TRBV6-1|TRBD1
CASTPRGFDYEQYF
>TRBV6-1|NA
CASSRRGYGNTIYF
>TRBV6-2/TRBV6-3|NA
CASDQGGEQYF
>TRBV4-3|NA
CASSQVRGSYGYTF
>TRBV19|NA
CASSTPGLSNYGYTF
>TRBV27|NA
CASSWGSNQPQHF
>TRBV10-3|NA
CAISEGLTDTQYF
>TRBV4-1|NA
CASSQVLWETQYF
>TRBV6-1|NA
CASSPLRGTDTQYF
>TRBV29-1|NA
CSVEDSIDDGQMDTIYF
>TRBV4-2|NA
CASSQDVGGVMNTEAFF
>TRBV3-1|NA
CASSQVGVGEQYF
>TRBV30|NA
CAWESGNTGELFF
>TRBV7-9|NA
CASTHDPRSYEQYF
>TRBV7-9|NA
CASSLGVTQYF
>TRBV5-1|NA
CASSSGGLDHEQFF
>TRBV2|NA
CASQGADMNTEAFF
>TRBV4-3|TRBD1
CASSEARTGLPEAFF
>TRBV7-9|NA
CASSQTGSPELFF
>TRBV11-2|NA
CASSLGGDLGREQFF
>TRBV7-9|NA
CASSLLDLALSNEQFF
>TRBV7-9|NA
CASSLDPTYEQYF
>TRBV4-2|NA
CASSQGDNYNEQFF
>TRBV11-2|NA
CASSLDWYNEQFF
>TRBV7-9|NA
CASLDARLSTDTQYF
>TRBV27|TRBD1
CASSRLPGQGPIGTGELFF
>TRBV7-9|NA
CASSFSRGPDYNSPLHF
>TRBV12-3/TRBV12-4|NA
CASSNWGGEKLFF
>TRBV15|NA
CATSRDRDIRYF
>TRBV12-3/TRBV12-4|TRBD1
CASSGTVHYEQYF
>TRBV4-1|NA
CASSQLTAGEPVF
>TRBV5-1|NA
CASSLNSATEAFF
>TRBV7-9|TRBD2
CASTTAGGSYEQYF